This section outlines one T cell receptor (beta chain) sequence together with its context. CDR3 length equals 14 residues. V dropped 0 bases and J dropped 3 bases, with 9 bases sitting between them. Germline V gene lookup returns CDR1 ENHRY and CDR2 SYGVKD. The sample comes from a study of Ad26.COV2.S vaccination and SARS-CoV-2 variants. Treatment specified: approximately 18 received Ad26.COV2.S at low or high dose, single or two shots; 5 received placebo; per-sample allocation not given. The samples date from day 63 after the first vaccine or placebo injection. Clones were read by immunoSEQ multiplex PCR, and TCRdb kept only the in-frame ones, dropping some. The sample consists of about 680,000 clones, 70% to 90% of them appearing once.

The chain combines TRBV10-3 with TRBJ2-7, with D possibly matching TRBD1 (6 bases). The sequence came from a person between 18 and 60 years old who received the Ad26.COV2.S COVID-19 vaccine or a placebo. Sequenced material: peripheral blood, taken in a trial of Ad26.COV2.S vaccine versus placebo. DNA of the CDR3: TGTGCCATCAGTGAGTCGACAGGCCACTACGAGCAGTACTTC. It specifies CAISESTGHYEQYF.